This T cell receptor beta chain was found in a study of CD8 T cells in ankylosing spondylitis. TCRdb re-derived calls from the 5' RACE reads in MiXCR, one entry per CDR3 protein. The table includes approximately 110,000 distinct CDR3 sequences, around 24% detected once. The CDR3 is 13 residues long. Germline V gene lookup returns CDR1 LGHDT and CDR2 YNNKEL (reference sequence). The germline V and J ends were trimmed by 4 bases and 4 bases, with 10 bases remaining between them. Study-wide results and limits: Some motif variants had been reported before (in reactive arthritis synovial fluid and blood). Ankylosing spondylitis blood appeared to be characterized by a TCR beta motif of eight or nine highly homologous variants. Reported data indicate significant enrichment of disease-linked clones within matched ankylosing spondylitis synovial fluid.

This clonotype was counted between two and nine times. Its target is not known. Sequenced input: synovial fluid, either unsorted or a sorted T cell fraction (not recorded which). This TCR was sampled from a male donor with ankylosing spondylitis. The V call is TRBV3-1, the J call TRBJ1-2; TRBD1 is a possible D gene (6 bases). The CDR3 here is CASSRGPFYGYTF. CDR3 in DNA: TGTGCCAGCAGCCGGGGGCCCTTCTATGGCTACACCTTC.